The entry below gives a single T cell receptor beta chain sequence along with its context. This sample stems from a study of technical replicates of blood from a few donors. Generated by immunoSEQ multiplex PCR, the TCRdb table keeps only in-frame clones and is missing some. This table holds about 100,000 clones, over 85% found once. Trimming pared 1 base from V and 0 bases from J, leaving 9 bases between. Germline values: CDR1 MGHDK, CDR2 SYGVNS. CDR3 length: 16 residues. The receptor's source is a human donor in good health. The chain links TRBV25-1 to TRBJ1-4, with D unresolved. Sequencing input: T cells isolated from PBMCs. The DNA for the CDR3 is TGTGCCAGCAGTGAATTGGTTCCAGCAACTAATGAAAAACTGTTTTTT. It yields the protein CASSELVPATNEKLFF.